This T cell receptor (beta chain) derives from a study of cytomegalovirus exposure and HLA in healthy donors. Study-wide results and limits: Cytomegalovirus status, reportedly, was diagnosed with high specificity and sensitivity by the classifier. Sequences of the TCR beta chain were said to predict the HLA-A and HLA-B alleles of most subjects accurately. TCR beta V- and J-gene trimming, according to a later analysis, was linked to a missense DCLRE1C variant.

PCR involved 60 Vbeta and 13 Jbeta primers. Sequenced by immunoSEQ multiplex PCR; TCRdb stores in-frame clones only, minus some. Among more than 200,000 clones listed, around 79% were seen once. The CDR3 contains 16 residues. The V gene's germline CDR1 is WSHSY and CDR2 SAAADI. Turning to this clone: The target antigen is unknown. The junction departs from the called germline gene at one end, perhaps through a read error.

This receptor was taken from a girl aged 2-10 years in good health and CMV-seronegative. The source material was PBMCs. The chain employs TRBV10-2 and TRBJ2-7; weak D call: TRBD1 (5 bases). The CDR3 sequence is CASSGGPLDGSYGQYF. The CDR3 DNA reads TGCGCCAGCAGTGGGGGCCCCCTTGACGGCTCCTACGGGCAGTACTTC.